This T cell receptor beta chain came from a study of T cell responses to AZD1222 COVID-19 vaccine (dated by TCRdb to the early 2020s). With respect to the entire study: AZD1222 recipients given second doses at about 4 weeks or at about 12 weeks were pooled, since spike-specific TCR depth and breadth were not found to differ between the two schedules. A total of around 240 trial participants underwent TCR sequencing, of whom about 200 had received two doses of AZD1222 and around 25 had received two doses of the MenACWY control vaccine. Enrollment into the trials was organized by age into subgroups of 18-55, 56-69 and 70-plus years, and those subgroups contained approximately 160, 26 and 62 TCR-sequenced participants, respectively.

The CDR3 regions of human TCRbeta chains were analyzed by immunosequencing. Under the source paper's analysis protocol: Repertoire TCRs were checked for matches against a reference library of SARS-CoV-2-specific TCRs that had been generated using the MIRA antigen-specificity platform. Breadth was defined as the fraction of unique TCRs that were SARS-CoV-2-associated. Depth was defined as the fraction of total T cells that were SARS-CoV-2-associated. Each spike-specific TCR was assigned to its reactive spike region and to a CD4 or CD8 class using the MIRA data. Log10-transformed breadth and depth values were compared by one-way ANOVA with Sidak's multiple comparisons tests. Imported from immuneACCESS, the table was reduced by TCRdb to in-frame sequences with V and J called. These copies leave out some clones; in studies compared against another copy, an unresolved V gene accounts for under half, and the cause of the remainder is not known. For V, J and clone size, that table is used; D and trimming come from the DNA. This sample lists more than 100,000 clones; roughly 88% were detected once. The biggest ten clones account for around 5% of the sample.

Overall study outcomes, separate from this receptor: Reportedly, close to half of the unique spike-specific TCRs recognized epitopes lying outside the regions that are mutated in the B.1.351 and B.1.1.7 variants. Most participants were white British and females outnumbered males, and the authors suggested that clonal diversity may have been underestimated. Because no day 14 peak-response samples were available, the repertoires could be characterized only after the peak T cell response. After two AZD1222 doses, both the breadth and the depth of spike-specific TCRs were significantly higher than at day 0 and than in MenACWY recipients. CD4 TCRs associated with the vaccine covered the entire spike protein, and the dominant responses were in regions 160-218 and 743-854. Conclusions about previously exposed vaccinees are limited, since just a handful of AZD1222 recipients were seropositive for SARS-CoV-2 at baseline. The 56-69-year group was small, and its depth increase did not reach significance, likely because of low power.

The meaning of the sample's time point label: baseline before first vaccination. Vaccinee samples were obtained from the UK trials COV001 and COV002, which included a single-blind randomized controlled phase 2/3 trial of AZD1222 (ChAdOx1 nCoV-19) in healthy adults. For TCRbeta chain sequencing, PBMC samples from trial participants were taken at day 0 and at day 28 after the second dose. From its cysteine to its phenylalanine, the CDR3 spans 17 amino acids. The read is trimmed to its CDR3 DNA, 51 bases read in frame from base 1. The V and J ends are trimmed by 2 bases and 0 bases, leaving 15 bases between them. The germline V gene (reference sequence) gives CDR1 as LNHNV and CDR2 as YYDKDF. As to this clone: No cognate antigen has been identified for it. No much larger clonotype is one base removed from it; base qualities were not supplied.

The V gene is TRBV15 and the J gene is TRBJ2-3; a tentative D match to TRBD2 spans 5 bases. The source material was peripheral blood, sampled on day 0 of AZD1222 vaccination. This clonotype originated in an adult in good health. CDR3 region: CATSRTIQWTSTDTQYF. The bases are TGTGCCACCAGCAGAACGATCCAGTGGACTAGCACAGATACGCAGTATTTT.